Below, 23 T cell receptor beta chains from the same sample are listed, as sequenced in a study of T cells in localized non-small cell lung cancer. Some clones are missing from TCRdb's copy, which holds only in-frame ones; the method was immunoSEQ multiplex PCR. The table shows about 11,000 clones, with about 85% occurring only once. Sequenced material: peripheral blood, taken before any cancer treatment. The source is a male donor aged 60 or over with stage III lung adenocarcinoma.

This clone turned up a few times. V gene TRBV15 combines with J gene TRBJ1-5; D unresolved. The V and J ends lost 1 base and 6 bases respectively, with 22 bases between them. CDR1 and CDR2 from the germline V gene are LNHNV and YYDKDF (reference sequence). The CDR3 covers 18 residues. As DNA, the CDR3 is TGTGCCACCAGCAGAGGCTCCTGGGTTCCCCGGAGAGGTCAGCCCCAGCATTTT. Its protein is CATSRGSWVPRRGQPQHF.

The CDR3 DNA is TGTGCCAGCAGCCTCGCCGGAGGGGAGCAGTACTTC. It codes for CASSLAGGEQYF. The rearrangement links TRBV5-6 to TRBJ2-7; TRBD2 is a possible D gene (6 bases). This CDR3 is built from 12 residues. Germline V gives CDR1 SGHDT, CDR2 YYEEEE. Trimming shortened V by 4 bases and J by 7 bases, and 12 bases separated the two germline ends.

The gene calls are TRBV7-9 and TRBJ1-5; tentatively, D is TRBD1 (5 bases). Germline V gene data show CDR1 as SEHNR and CDR2 as FQNEAQ (reference sequence). V lost 6 bases, J lost 3 bases, and 9 bases lay in between. This CDR3 has 13 amino acids. CDR3 nucleotides: TGTGCCAGCAGTCGGGGCCCCAATCAGCCCCAGCATTTT. Encoded protein: CASSRGPNQPQHF.

The chain carries TRBV19 and TRBJ1-6; D gene unclear. The CDR3 consists of 14 residues. Germline CDR1 is LNHDA and CDR2 is SQIVND (reference sequence). Trimming took 7 bases from V and 4 from J, leaving 11 bases between them. Here the CDR3 DNA reads TGTGCCAGTACCAGGTCGGGGTATAATTCACCCCTCCACTTT. It yields the protein CASTRSGYNSPLHF.

J is TRBJ1-4 and V is TRBV16; possibly TRBD1 for D (5 bases). This CDR3 is built from 15 residues. The germline gives CDR1 KGHSY, CDR2 FQNENV. V dropped 2 bases and J dropped 5 bases, with 12 bases sitting between them. The CDR3 nucleotides are TGTGCCAGCAGCCAAATGGGACCCGGGAATGAAAAACTGTTTTTT. Protein sequence: CASSQMGPGNEKLFF. The variable domain in full, with the rest retrieved from reference TRBV16 and TRBJ1-4, is GEEVAQTPKHLVRGEGQKAKLYCAPIKGHSYVFWYQQVLKNEFKFLISFQNENVFDETGMPKERFSAKCLPNSPCSLEIQATKLEDSAVYFCASSQMGPGNEKLFFGSGTQLSVL.

In DNA, the CDR3 is TGCGCCAGCAGTGAGGGGGCCTCGAACACTGAAGCTTTCTTT. This gives the protein CASSEGASNTEAFF. V is TRBV10-2 and J is TRBJ1-1, with D perhaps TRBD1 (5 bases). This CDR3 is 14 amino acids long. The germline CDR1 and CDR2 sequences are WSHSY and SAAADI. Trimming took 2 bases from V and 1 from J, leaving 8 bases between them.

The chain couples TRBV5-4 to TRBJ2-3, with TRBD2 identical over 10 bases. The CDR3 sequence is 15 residues long. The trim removed 1 base at V and 4 bases at J, leaving 3 bases unmatched. Germline V gene sequence: CDR1 SGHNT, CDR2 YYREEE (reference sequence). The CDR3 region has the DNA TGTGCCAGCAGCTTGCGGCTAGCGGGGGCAGATACGCAGTATTTT. It encodes CASSLRLAGADTQYF.

The chain couples TRBV27 to TRBJ1-2, with a tentative D call TRBD1 (5 bases). CDR3 length equals 12 residues. Germline V gene lookup returns CDR1 MNHEY and CDR2 SMNVEV (reference sequence). The V and J ends lost 5 bases and 7 bases respectively, with 11 bases between them. CDR3 nucleotide sequence: TGTGCCAGCAGTCCTCAGAGGGGTGGCTACACCTTC. Protein product: CASSPQRGGYTF.

This rearrangement joins TRBV27 to TRBJ2-7, with TRBD1 identical over 7 bases. This CDR3 comprises 14 residues. Germline V gives CDR1 MNHEY, CDR2 SMNVEV (reference sequence). V lost 10 bases to trimming and J lost 2 bases; unmatched junction nucleotides: 11. The CDR3: CANPYQGQTYEQYF. The CDR3 DNA follows: TGTGCCAACCCCTATCAGGGACAGACCTACGAGCAGTACTTC.

CDR3 nucleotides: TGTGCCAGCAGTGGGGACAGAGGGACCGGGGAGCTGTTTTTT. Protein: CASSGDRGTGELFF. This chain links TRBV2 with TRBJ2-2; TRBD1 aligns across 7 bases. Looked up from germline, CDR1 is SNHLY and CDR2 is FYNNEI. With 4 bases clipped from V and 5 bases from J, the junction kept 4 bases outside the gene matches. The CDR3 spans 14 residues.

The CDR3 DNA sequence: TGTGCCAGCAGCTTATATGGGGGAGAAACGGCTGAAGCTTTCTTT. Translated, it gives CASSLYGGETAEAFF. The J gene is TRBJ1-1, the V gene TRBV7-2; a weak D match, TRBD1 (5 bases). Trimming left V 2 bases short and J 6 bases short, with 16 bases between. The CDR3 length is 15 residues. Germline CDR1 SGHTA, CDR2 FQGNSA.

This clone was detected once. The chain employs TRBV7-3 and TRBJ2-3; TRBD2 matches 11 bases. The CDR3 sequence is 12 residues long. Trimming cost V 6 bases and J 11 bases; bases outside gene matches: 4. Germline CDR1 SGHTA, CDR2 FQGTGA. CDR3 in amino acids: CASSLAGGQQYF. The CDR3 bases are TGTGCCAGCAGTTTAGCGGGAGGGCAGCAGTATTTT.

The CDR3 region is CASSWGGQSETQYF. CDR3 in DNA: TGTGCCAGCAGCTGGGGGGGACAGTCGGAGACCCAGTACTTC. The J gene is TRBJ2-5, the V gene TRBV7-9; tentatively, D is TRBD1 or TRBD2 (7 bases each). Germline lookup yields CDR1 SEHNR and CDR2 FQNEAQ (reference sequence). Deletions cut 4 bases from V and 5 bases from J, with 14 bases between. The CDR3 is 14 residues long.

To note about this clone: The junction differs from germline at one of its ends, possibly a read error. V gene TRBV5-1 combines with J gene TRBJ2-7, with D tentatively TRBD2 (5 bases). The CDR3 is 14 amino acids. In germline, CDR1 is SGHRS, CDR2 YFSETQ. The CDR3 loop is CASSRDGVTSPPDF. DNA for the CDR3: TGCGCCAGCAGCCGGGATGGGGTGACCTCGCCACCGGACTTC.

This sequence joins TRBV11-2 and TRBJ2-2; no clear D gene. The CDR3 has 13 residues. V lost 2 bases to trimming and J lost 5 bases, with 6 bases between them. The germline gives CDR1 SGHAT, CDR2 FQNNGV. The CDR3 sequence is CASSLIETGELFF. The CDR3 DNA reads TGTGCCAGCAGCTTAATAGAGACCGGGGAGCTGTTTTTT. The variable domain in full, completed from reference TRBV11-2 and TRBJ2-2, reads EAGVAQSPRYKIIEKRQSVAFWCNPISGHATLYWYQQILGQGPKLLIQFQNNGVVDDSQLPKDRFSAERLKGVDSTLKIQPAKLEDSAVYLCASSLIETGELFFGEGSRLTVL.

V usage is TRBV2 and J usage is TRBJ1-1, with D uncertain. The V and J ends lost 6 bases and 4 bases respectively, with 12 bases between them. The CDR3 length is 13 residues. CDR1 is SNHLY and CDR2 is FYNNEI in the germline V gene. The CDR3 reads CASRAEDRTEAFF. CDR3 coding DNA: TGTGCCAGCAGGGCCGAGGATCGCACTGAAGCTTTCTTT.

V usage is TRBV5-1 and J usage is TRBJ2-7, with a weak D call TRBD2 (7 bases). Trimming stripped 7 bases from V and 0 bases from J, with 23 bases between. The CDR3 totals 17 residues. Germline loops: CDR1 SGHRS, CDR2 YFSETQ. The DNA for the CDR3 is TGCGCCAGCCCCCTGGGAACTCGGGGGGCGAGCTCCTACGAGCAGTACTTC. Its protein is CASPLGTRGASSYEQYF.

V is TRBV18 and J is TRBJ1-1; weak D call: TRBD1 (6 bases). The germline V gene has CDR1 KGHSH and CDR2 LQKENI. There are 14 residues in the CDR3. V was pared by 6 bases and J by 4 bases, with 15 bases between. In nucleotides, the CDR3 is TGTGCCAGCTCCCTCCTGAGGGGGATCACTGAAGCTTTCTTT. Its translation: CASSLLRGITEAFF.

Here the CDR3 DNA reads TGTGCCAGCAGCTCCTCTGTAGACGAGCAGTACTTC. Protein: CASSSSVDEQYF. This sequence joins TRBV5-4 and TRBJ2-7; D remains unclear. Germline-derived CDR1 and CDR2 are SGHNT and YYREEE (reference sequence). This CDR3 has 12 residues. V gave up 3 bases and J gave up 5 bases, with 9 bases separating them.

The chain links TRBV20-1 to TRBJ2-4; D remains ambiguous. V was shortened by 4 bases and J by 15 bases, with 16 bases between the two germline ends. Germline lookup yields CDR1 DFQATT and CDR2 SNEGSKA (reference sequence). CDR3 length: 11 residues. The CDR3 protein is CSATSGQTGYF. DNA for the CDR3: TGCAGTGCTACCTCGGGCCAAACTGGGTACTTC.

The chain couples TRBV5-4 to TRBJ2-7; 11 bases match TRBD2. CDR3 length equals 17 residues. From germline, CDR1 is SGHNT and CDR2 YYREEE (reference sequence). With V trimmed by 0 bases and J by 0 bases, 5 bases remained unmatched. CDR3 DNA sequence: TGTGCCAGCAGCTTGGGCAGACTAGCGGGGATCTCCTACGAGCAGTACTTC. Translated: CASSLGRLAGISYEQYF.

CDR3 sequence: CASRWGRNEQFF. The DNA for the CDR3 is TGTGCCAGCAGGTGGGGAAGGAATGAGCAGTTCTTC. The chain carries TRBV5-4 and TRBJ2-1; D is uncertain. V was trimmed by 5 bases and J by 7 bases, leaving 10 bases between them. Looked up from germline, CDR1 is SGHNT and CDR2 is YYREEE (reference sequence). The CDR3 length is 12 residues. Together with reference TRBV5-4 and TRBJ2-1, the CDR3 gives the full variable domain: ETGVTQSPTHLIKTRGQQVTLRCSSQSGHNTVSWYQQALGQGPQFIFQYYREEENGRGNFPPRFSGLQFPNYSSELNVNALELDDSALYLCASRWGRNEQFFGPGTRLTVL.

J is TRBJ2-7 and V is TRBV9; 8 nucleotides align to TRBD1. Germline CDR1 and CDR2: SGDLS and YYNGEE. The CDR3 has 16 amino acids. With 1 base clipped from V and 4 bases from J, the junction kept 10 bases outside the gene matches. CDR3 nucleotides: TGTGCCAGCAGCGTAAACTTCGGACAGGGTGTGTACGAGCAGTACTTC. It encodes CASSVNFGQGVYEQYF.